By share, the clone carrying this T cell receptor (beta chain) counts as medium-sized (0.01 to 0.1%). Its antigen is still unknown. The template was RNA from unsorted bulk tissue. Donors were chemotherapy-naive, newly diagnosed lung cancer surgical patients in China, August–November 2014. These data originate in a study of tumor and adjacent non-tumor tissue in lung cancer. Findings and caveats of the study: Tumor repertoires had a smaller top 100 clone share than normal lung. TCR diversity was significantly greater in tumor than normal lung tissue.

A modified ARM-PCR protocol with three rounds of nested PCR amplified TCRbeta. Using its own MiXCR run on the multiplex PCR reads, TCRdb lists one record per CDR3 protein. Among over 60,000 distinct CDR3 sequences, roughly 80% were seen once, and the ten largest hold about 14%. V gave up 0 bases and J gave up 5 bases; unmatched junction bases: 17. Germline values: CDR1 DFQATT, CDR2 SNEGSKA (reference sequence). The CDR3 extends over 18 amino acids. The J gene is TRBJ2-5, the V gene TRBV20-1; the match to TRBD1 covers 8 bases. The receptor comes from a woman in her 50s with non-small cell lung cancer. Input material: lung tumor tissue. CDR3 residues: CSARDGFTGQGFGETQYF. In DNA, the CDR3 is TGCAGTGCTAGAGATGGTTTTACCGGACAGGGCTTCGGGGAGACCCAGTACTTC.